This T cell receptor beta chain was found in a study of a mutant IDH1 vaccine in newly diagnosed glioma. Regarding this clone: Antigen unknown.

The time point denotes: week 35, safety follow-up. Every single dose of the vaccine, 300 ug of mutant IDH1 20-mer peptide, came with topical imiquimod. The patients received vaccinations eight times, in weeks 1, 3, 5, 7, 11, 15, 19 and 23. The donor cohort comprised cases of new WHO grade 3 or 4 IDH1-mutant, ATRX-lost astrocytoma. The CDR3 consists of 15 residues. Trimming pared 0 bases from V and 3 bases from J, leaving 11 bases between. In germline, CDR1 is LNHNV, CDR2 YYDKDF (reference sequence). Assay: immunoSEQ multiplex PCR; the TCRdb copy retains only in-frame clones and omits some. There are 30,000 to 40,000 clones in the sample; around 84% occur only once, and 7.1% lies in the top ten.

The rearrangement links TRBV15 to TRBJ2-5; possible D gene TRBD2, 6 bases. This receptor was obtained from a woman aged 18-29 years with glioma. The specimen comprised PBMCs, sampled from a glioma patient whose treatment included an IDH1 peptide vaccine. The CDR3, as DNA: TGTGCCACCAGCAGAGATGGTAGGACTAAAGAGACCCAGTACTTC. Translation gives CATSRDGRTKETQYF.